The source of this T cell receptor beta chain is a study of blood T cell repertoires in COVID-19. Overall study context: Samples of COVID-19 (acute and convalescent) were obtained from the United States, Italy and Spain.

Participants spanned ages about 18 to 100 years and resided in fewer than 30 US areas. In the original processing: Amplification of reference gene primers provided the estimated nucleated cell counts. TCRdb's copy holds only in-frame clones and misses some; the assay was immunoSEQ multiplex PCR. V, J and clone size are taken as reported in that table, and D and trimming were inferred from the DNA itself. Among 390,000 or so clones listed, roughly four fifths were seen once. This clone was seen once. Trimming removed 5 bases at V and 4 bases at J, with 11 bases between. Germline values: CDR1 SGHVS, CDR2 FQNEAQ. CDR3 size: 13 residues.

The origin of this receptor is a woman in her 50s who had recovered from COVID-19. The V call is TRBV7-8, the J call TRBJ1-2; a weak D match, TRBD1 (5 bases). Sequencing was performed on PBMCs or T cells enriched from blood (not recorded which). The CDR3 DNA sequence: TGTGCCAGCAGCCTCTCAGGGCCCTATGGCTACACCTTC. Protein sequence: CASSLSGPYGYTF.